In this sample, the clone carrying this T cell receptor (beta chain) turned up a few times. This entry belongs to a study of beta chain features in type 1 diabetes. Trimming stripped 6 bases from V and 2 bases from J, with 15 bases between. Germline V gene data show CDR1 as SQVTM and CDR2 as ANQGSEA. The CDR3 runs 14 residues. Sequenced material consisted of expressed TCRB transcripts (all of the isolated RNA was reverse transcribed). Profiling relied on immunoSEQ multiplex PCR, and the TCRdb table lists in-frame clones only, not all of them. The top ten hold about 0.93% of the sample, which has under 300,000 clones, approximately 8.1% seen once.

This chain connects TRBV29-1 to TRBJ2-3; D is possibly TRBD1 (5 bases). The clonotype originates from a woman aged 18-29 years in good health. The sample comprised central memory CD4+ T cells from blood. The CDR3 DNA reads as TGCAGCGTGGCCACAGGCCCCGTCACAGATACGCAGTATTTT. Its translation is CSVATGPVTDTQYF.